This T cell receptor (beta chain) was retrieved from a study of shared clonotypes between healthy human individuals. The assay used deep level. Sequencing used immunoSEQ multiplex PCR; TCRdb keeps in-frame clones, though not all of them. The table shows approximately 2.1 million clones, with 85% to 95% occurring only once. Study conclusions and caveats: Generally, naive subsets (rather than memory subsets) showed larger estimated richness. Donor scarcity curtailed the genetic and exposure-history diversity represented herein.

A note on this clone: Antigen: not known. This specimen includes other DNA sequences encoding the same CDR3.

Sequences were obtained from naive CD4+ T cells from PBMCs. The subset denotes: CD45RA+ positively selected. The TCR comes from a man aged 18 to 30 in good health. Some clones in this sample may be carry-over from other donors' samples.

Written as DNA, the CDR3 is TGTGCCAGCAGCTTAGCGTCGACAGGCCAAGAGACCCAGTACTTC. This encodes CASSLASTGQETQYF. V and J are TRBV7-2 and TRBJ2-5; D is possibly TRBD1 (6 bases). Looked up from germline, CDR1 is SGHTA and CDR2 is FQGNSA. V lost 0 bases to trimming and J lost 1 base, with 9 bases between them. This CDR3 spans 15 amino acids.